This is a list of T cell receptor beta chains from one sample in a study of T cell responses to AZD1222 COVID-19 vaccine. The table came from immunoSEQ multiplex PCR; TCRdb's copy has only in-frame clones and leaves some out. The table lists around 120,000 clones, 70% to 90% of them singletons. This material consisted of peripheral blood, taken on day 0 of AZD1222 vaccination. The receptors were gathered from an adult in good health. The CDR3 runs from the conserved cysteine through the conserved F or W. Each record gives: J gene, D gene, V gene, clone size, CDR3 DNA, CDR3 protein. A D gene is named only where the DNA matches it firmly. Expanded clones are given a class, and other clones once, few, many or no size at all.

>TRBJ1-1|NA|TRBV25-1|many
TGTGCCAGCAGTGAAAGGGAGAACACTGAAGCTTTCTTT
CASSERENTEAFF
>TRBJ1-2|TRBD1|TRBV11-3|NA
TGTGCCAGCAGCCCAGGGGGGAGGCAGGCCAATAACTATGGCTACACCTTC
CASSPGGRQANNYGYTF
>TRBJ1-1|NA|TRBV5-4|NA
TGTGCCAGCAGCTCGGACCTAGAGAGAGGAGCTTTCTTT
CASSSDLERGAFF
>TRBJ2-2|NA|TRBV9|once
TGTGCCAGCAGCGTAGCCAGGAATGGGGAGCTGTTTTTT
CASSVARNGELFF
>TRBJ1-1|NA|TRBV30|NA
TGTGCCTGGAAGTTGGGGGCTGAAGCTTTCTTT
CAWKLGAEAFF
>TRBJ2-1|NA|TRBV7-2|NA
TGTGCCAGCAGCTTAGACAGAATCTACAATGAGCAGTTCTTC
CASSLDRIYNEQFF
>TRBJ2-1|NA|TRBV7-3|NA
TGTGCCAGCAGCTTCCCGCGCGTAAGAGATGAGCAGTTCTTC
CASSFPRVRDEQFF
>TRBJ2-3|NA|TRBV19|NA
TGTGCCAGTAGTTATGAGGGGCCCACAGATACGCAGTATTTT
CASSYEGPTDTQYF
>TRBJ1-5|NA|TRBV27|NA
TGTGCCAGCAGTCCTGGAGTGGGACAGCCCCAGCATTTT
CASSPGVGQPQHF
>TRBJ2-7|TRBD1|TRBV6-5|NA
TGTGCCAGCAGGAGGGGGACAGGGGGCTACGAGCAGTACTTC
CASRRGTGGYEQYF
>TRBJ1-4|TRBD1|TRBV5-1|NA
TGCGCCAGCAGCCCGGGGACAGGTTCTTCAACTAATGAAAAACTGTTTTTT
CASSPGTGSSTNEKLFF
>TRBJ2-3|TRBD1|TRBV6-2/TRBV6-3|NA
TGTGCCAGCAGCCGGGGACAGGTCACAGATACGCAGTATTTT
CASSRGQVTDTQYF
>TRBJ2-1|TRBD1|TRBV28|NA
TGTGCCAGCAGTCTAGGGACAGGGGACAATGAGCAGTTCTTC
CASSLGTGDNEQFF
>TRBJ2-3|TRBD2|TRBV18|NA
TGTGCCAGCTCTCCGCGGGGGGAAGGAGATACGCAGTATTTT
CASSPRGEGDTQYF
>TRBJ1-4|TRBD1|TRBV18|NA
TGTGCCAGCTCACCCCGGGACAGGGGGCGCGGGTCGGTGTTTTTT
CASSPRDRGRGSVFF
>TRBJ2-5|TRBD1|TRBV7-9|once
TGTGCCAGCAGCCCAGGGGGCGTGCGTGTGGAGACCCAGTACTTC
CASSPGGVRVETQYF
>TRBJ2-3|TRBD2|TRBV10-3|NA
TGTGCCATCAGACTAGCGGGTCCAGATACGCAGTATTTT
CAIRLAGPDTQYF
>TRBJ1-6|TRBD1|TRBV6-1|NA
TGTGCCAGCAGTGAAGGACAGGGAGGAGAATCACCCCTCCACTTT
CASSEGQGGESPLHF
>TRBJ2-7|NA|TRBV5-4|NA
TGTGCCAGCAGCCGAGGGGGGCTCGGGTCCTACGAGCAGTACTTC
CASSRGGLGSYEQYF
>TRBJ2-7|TRBD2|TRBV3-1/TRBV3-2|NA
TGTGCCAGCAGCCAAGGGACGGGGGGGGCCTACGAGCAGTACTTC
CASSQGTGGAYEQYF
>TRBJ2-7|TRBD2|TRBV6-5|NA
TGTGCCAGCAGTTCGACCGGGGGGTCCTACGAGCAGTACTTC
CASSSTGGSYEQYF
>TRBJ1-6|TRBD1|TRBV6-6|NA
TGTGCCAGCAGTCATTTGACAGGGCCTAGGGATTCACCCCTCCACTTT
CASSHLTGPRDSPLHF
>TRBJ2-5|NA|TRBV21-1|NA
TGTGCCAGCAGCAAAGCGGAGCGGGGGGCCCAAGAGACCCAGTACTTC
CASSKAERGAQETQYF